This entry lists 27 T cell receptor beta chains sequenced from one sample in a study of T-cell reconstitution after alpha-beta-depleted transplantation in children. Unique molecular identifiers were incorporated during preparation of the TCRbeta library. One entry per CDR3 protein results from TCRdb running MiXCR on the PCR reads. The sample has hundreds of thousands of distinct CDR3 sequences, under 13% seen once; the top ten hold roughly 30%. The source material was PBMCs, sampled before TCRalphabeta/CD19-depleted stem cell transplant. The origin of the receptors is a child younger than two with acute myeloid leukemia, due to receive a stem cell transplant.

This clonotype was seen ten or more times. The chain has TRBV12-3 or TRBV12-4 and TRBJ1-1; no reliable D call. CDR3 length: 11 amino acids. The germline V and J ends were trimmed by 5 bases and 9 bases, with 10 bases remaining between them. The CDR3 sequence: CASSLGKKAFF. Here the CDR3 DNA reads TGTGCCAGCAGTCTCGGAAAAAAAGCTTTCTTT.

Of note for this clonotype: A much larger clonotype is one base distant, so this may be a read error. The genes are TRBV21-1 and TRBJ1-1; the DNA was not used to check the table's D call, TRBD1. TRBV21-1 corresponds to a pseudogene. There are 12 residues in the CDR3. CDR3 coding DNA: TGTGCCACCAGCCGGGGGGACACTGAAGCTTTCTTT. Amino acid sequence: CATSRGDTEAFF.

This clonotype was picked up many times. V and J are TRBV10-3 and TRBJ2-5; 12 nucleotides agree with TRBD2. CDR1 ENHRY and CDR2 SYGVKD come from the germline V gene. This CDR3 comprises 16 residues. Losses at the gene ends were 2 bases for V and 3 bases for J; bases not matched to a gene: 4. Here the CDR3 reads CAISEPWTSGKETQYF. CDR3 bases: TGTGCCATCAGTGAGCCATGGACTAGCGGGAAAGAGACCCAGTACTTC.

This sequence joins TRBV7-3 and TRBJ2-1, with TRBD2 matching 8 bases. This CDR3 has 15 residues. Germline assignment: CDR1 SGHTA and CDR2 FQGTGA. With V trimmed by 2 bases and J by 6 bases, 6 bases remained unmatched. Here the CDR3 DNA reads TGTGCCAGCAGCTTATACGGCGGGGGGCCCAATGAGCAGTTCTTC. Amino acid sequence: CASSLYGGGPNEQFF.

At least ten counts were recorded for this clonotype. The V and J genes are TRBV5-1 and TRBJ2-2, with no clear D. V was trimmed by 0 bases and J by 4 bases, leaving 10 bases between them. Germline-derived CDR1 and CDR2 are SGHRS and YFSETQ. The CDR3 runs to 15 residues. The CDR3 bases are TGCGCCAGCAGCTTGGAAGGGTTGAGCACCGGGGAGCTGTTTTTT. Translating it yields CASSLEGLSTGELFF.

CDR3 in amino acids: CSVWEGHRGPGELFF. Written as DNA, the CDR3 is TGCAGCGTGTGGGAGGGTCATCGGGGACCCGGGGAGCTGTTTTTT. The V gene is TRBV29-1, the J gene TRBJ2-2; 7 bases agree with TRBD2. CDR3 length: 15 residues. V lost 6 bases, J lost 6 bases, and 13 bases stayed unmatched. Germline lookup yields CDR1 SQVTM and CDR2 ANQGSEA.

This clonotype was observed at least ten times. The chain carries TRBV15 and TRBJ1-2; D call uncertain. CDR1 is LNHNV and CDR2 is YYDKDF in the germline V gene (reference sequence). This CDR3 spans 12 amino acids. Trimming took off 2 bases at V and 6 bases at J, with 7 bases between the two ends. The CDR3 here is CATSRPFHGYTF. For the CDR3, the DNA is TGTGCCACCAGCAGACCTTTCCATGGCTACACCTTC.

The rearrangement uses TRBV7-3 and TRBJ2-6, with a weak D call TRBD1 (6 bases). The CDR3 runs 17 residues. Germline lookup yields CDR1 SGHTA and CDR2 FQGTGA. Trimming stripped 7 bases from V and 0 bases from J, with 16 bases between. DNA for the CDR3: TGTGCCAGCACCTTTTCCCGGGACAACTCTGGGGCCAACGTCCTGACTTTC. Protein sequence: CASTFSRDNSGANVLTF.

The sample holds many counts of this clonotype. V is TRBV7-2 and J is TRBJ1-1; no firm D call. This CDR3 is built from 15 residues. Germline loops: CDR1 SGHTA, CDR2 FQGNSA. V was shortened by 1 base and J by 4 bases, with 13 bases between the two germline ends. CDR3 sequence (DNA): TGTGCCAGCAGCTTAGAGCCAGGAGGTGGCACTGAAGCTTTCTTT. Its protein is CASSLEPGGGTEAFF.

This clonotype was detected many times. This chain uses TRBV10-3 with TRBJ2-3; D tentatively fits TRBD1 or TRBD2 (5 bases each). V dropped 7 bases and J dropped 5 bases, with 16 bases sitting between them. The length of the CDR3 is 14 residues. Germline loops: CDR1 ENHRY, CDR2 SYGVKD. The CDR3 loop is CAITRDPLEDTQYF. The CDR3 coding sequence is TGTGCCATCACCAGGGACCCACTCGAAGATACGCAGTATTTT.

This clonotype occurred many times. The V gene is TRBV7-2, the J gene TRBJ2-7, with 16 nucleotides matching TRBD2. Germline V gene sequence: CDR1 SGHTA, CDR2 FQGNSA. The CDR3 covers 15 residues. V lost 5 bases and J lost 7; bases outside the gene matches: 5. The CDR3 region has the DNA TGTGCCAGCAGCCCGGGACTAGCGGGAGGGGATGAGCAGTACTTC. This gives the protein CASSPGLAGGDEQYF.

This clonotype was seen repeatedly, ten times or more. The rearrangement joins TRBV29-1 to TRBJ2-7; D is uncertain. The CDR3 consists of 11 residues. The V gene's germline CDR1 is SQVTM and CDR2 ANQGSEA. V was cut by 7 bases and J by 4 bases, with 11 bases left in between. CDR3 sequence reads: CSAAGEYEQYF. The CDR3, as DNA: TGCAGCGCAGCCGGTGAATACGAGCAGTACTTC.

A remark on this clonotype: This may be a read error, as it is one base from a much larger clone. The chain employs TRBV14 and TRBJ2-3; 8 bases line up with TRBD1. The CDR3 loop spans 17 amino acids. The germline gives CDR1 SGHDN, CDR2 FVKESK. The CDR3 reads CSSSQPLGTGLTDTQYF. As DNA, the CDR3 is TGTTCCAGCAGCCAACCCCTCGGGACAGGCCTAACAGATACGCAGTATTTT.

This clonotype was seen at least ten times. This rearrangement joins TRBV5-1 to TRBJ1-4; TRBD1 agrees at 8 bases. V dropped 4 bases and J dropped 8; count of bases not matched to a gene: 7. Per the germline V gene, CDR1 is SGHRS and CDR2 is YFSETQ. The CDR3 contains 14 residues. The chain's CDR3 is CASSLWTGKEKLFF. Here the CDR3 DNA reads TGCGCCAGCAGCCTGTGGACAGGGAAAGAAAAACTGTTTTTT.

V and J are TRBV5-5 and TRBJ2-7; TRBD1 aligns across 9 bases. V lost 4 bases and J lost 1; bases outside the gene matches: 3. Germline assignment: CDR1 SGHKS and CDR2 YYEKEE (reference sequence). CDR3 size: 14 residues. This chain's CDR3 is CASSLQGASYEQYF. CDR3 nucleotides: TGTGCCAGCAGCCTACAGGGGGCTTCCTACGAGCAGTACTTC.

This clonotype has at least ten counts. The CDR3 reads CASSDDRSTEAFF. CDR3 nucleotides: TGCGCCAGCAGTGATGACAGGAGCACTGAAGCTTTCTTT. The chain is built from TRBV10-2 and TRBJ1-1, with D possibly matching TRBD1 (6 bases). Trimming removed 3 bases from V and 4 bases from J, with 9 bases in between. The CDR3 is made up of 13 amino acids. CDR1 WSHSY and CDR2 SAAADI come from the germline V gene.

CDR3 residues: CSAMTSGAYEQYF. CDR3 nucleotides: TGCAGTGCCATGACTAGCGGGGCCTACGAGCAGTACTTC. This sequence joins TRBV20-1 and TRBJ2-7; 11 bases map to TRBD2. CDR1 and CDR2 from the germline V gene are DFQATT and SNEGSKA (reference sequence). There are 13 residues in the CDR3. V lost 6 bases and J lost 2; bases outside the gene matches: 3.

This clonotype was observed at least ten times. The chain combines TRBV6-2 or TRBV6-3 with TRBJ2-3; 8 bases are a match to TRBD2. The CDR3 is 16 residues long. CDR1 is MNHEY, CDR2 SVGEGT, per germline. The V segment lost 5 bases and the J segment 4 bases; nucleotides outside the gene matches: 11. The CDR3 loop is CASSQRPAGDADTQYF. CDR3 coding DNA: TGTGCCAGCAGTCAACGGCCAGCGGGAGATGCAGATACGCAGTATTTT.

This clonotype was recorded many times. The V gene is TRBV2, the J gene TRBJ1-4; D gene unclear. This CDR3 contains 15 residues. Germline V gene lookup returns CDR1 SNHLY and CDR2 FYNNEI. V was trimmed by 4 bases and J by 0 bases, leaving 9 bases between them. The CDR3 nucleotides read TGTGCCAGCAGTGCGGAGAGTGCAACTAATGAAAAACTGTTTTTT. As protein: CASSAESATNEKLFF. Complete variable domain (other parts from reference TRBV2 and TRBJ1-4): EPEVTQTPSHQVTQMGQEVILRCVPISNHLYFYWYRQILGQKVEFLVSFYNNEISEKSEIFDDQFSVERPDGSNFTLKIRSTKLEDSAMYFCASSAESATNEKLFFGSGTQLSVL.

This clonotype was observed at least ten times. The V and J genes are TRBV24-1 and TRBJ2-7; tentatively, D is TRBD1 or TRBD2 (5 bases each). V was cut by 8 bases and J by 3 bases, with 13 bases left in between. This CDR3 region has 13 residues. In germline, CDR1 is KGHDR, CDR2 SFDVKD. CDR3 in DNA: TGTGCCACCATGGGGACCCAGGGCTACGAGCAGTACTTC. Translation: CATMGTQGYEQYF.

This clonotype was seen at least ten times. This chain connects TRBV25-1 to TRBJ2-7; D perhaps matches TRBD2 (6 bases). V was pared by 9 bases and J by 6 bases, with 15 bases between. Germline V gene data show CDR1 as MGHDK and CDR2 as SYGVNS. The CDR3 totals 12 residues. CDR3 in DNA: TGTGCCAGTTTGGGCTGGAGGGGCGAGCAGTACTTC. Translating it yields CASLGWRGEQYF.

This clonotype came up many times. The genes are TRBV20-1 and TRBJ2-1, with D possibly TRBD2 on 6 matching bases. CDR3 size: 15 residues. Trimming took 6 bases from V and 1 from J, leaving 16 bases between them. Germline V CDR1 and CDR2: DFQATT, SNEGSKA (reference sequence). CDR3 in amino acids: CSAAPPRDSYNEQFF. CDR3 in DNA: TGCAGTGCCGCACCCCCGCGGGATTCCTACAATGAGCAGTTCTTC.

This clonotype was detected many times. The V and J genes are TRBV7-9 and TRBJ2-2; possibly TRBD1 or TRBD2 for D (5 bases each). V was shortened by 8 bases and J by 9 bases, with 16 bases between the two germline ends. The CDR3 length is 13 residues. In germline, CDR1 is SEHNR, CDR2 FQNEAQ (reference sequence). CDR3 sequence (DNA): TGTGCCAGCTGGGACCCCCTAACAAGGGAGCTGTTTTTT. Its protein is CASWDPLTRELFF.

This clonotype was picked up many times. The chain couples TRBV12-3 or TRBV12-4 to TRBJ2-1; D uncertain. This CDR3 is 15 amino acids long. V was clipped by 4 bases and J by 3 bases, with 13 bases between them. DNA of the CDR3: TGTGCCAGCAGTTCAATAGTTGGCCTCTACAATGAGCAGTTCTTC. This encodes CASSSIVGLYNEQFF.

This clonotype was seen more than once but under ten times. This chain links TRBV6-5 with TRBJ2-3, with D possibly matching TRBD2 (6 bases). The V gene's germline CDR1 is MNHEY and CDR2 SVGAGI. V was trimmed by 2 bases and J by 10 bases, leaving 22 bases between them. The CDR3 has 16 residues. The chain's CDR3 is CASSYAMTGSRDAQYF. The CDR3 DNA reads TGTGCCAGCAGTTACGCAATGACCGGGTCGCGGGATGCGCAGTATTTT.

The chain carries TRBV6-1 and TRBJ2-1; 9 bases map to TRBD1. The trim removed 4 bases at V and 5 bases at J, leaving 9 bases unmatched. Germline CDR1 and CDR2: MNHNS and SASEGT. The CDR3 totals 16 residues. The CDR3, as DNA: TGTGCCAGCAGTGGGGGGGGACAGGGAAATAACAATGAGCAGTTCTTC. Translated, it gives CASSGGGQGNNNEQFF.

This clonotype was found many times. The chain employs TRBV15 and TRBJ2-2; a possible D gene is TRBD2 (5 bases). Germline-derived CDR1 and CDR2 are LNHNV and YYDKDF (reference sequence). The CDR3 length is 18 residues. Trimming pared 1 base from V and 2 bases from J, leaving 17 bases between. The CDR3 DNA reads as TGTGCCACCAGCAGAGTAGCTTGGGTAGCGTCTAACACCGGGGAGCTGTTTTTT. Protein product: CATSRVAWVASNTGELFF.